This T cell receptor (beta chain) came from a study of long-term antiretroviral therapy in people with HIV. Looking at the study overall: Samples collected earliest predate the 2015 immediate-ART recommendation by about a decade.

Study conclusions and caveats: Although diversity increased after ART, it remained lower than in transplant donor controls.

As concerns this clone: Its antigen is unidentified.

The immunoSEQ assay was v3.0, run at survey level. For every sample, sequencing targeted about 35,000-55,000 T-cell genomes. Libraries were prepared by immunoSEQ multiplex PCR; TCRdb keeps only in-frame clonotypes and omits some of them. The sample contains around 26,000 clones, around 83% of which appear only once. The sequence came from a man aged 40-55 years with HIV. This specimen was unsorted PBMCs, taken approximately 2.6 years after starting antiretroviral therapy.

Here the CDR3 reads CASSFQAVGPSGNTIYF. In nucleotides, the CDR3 is TGTGCCAGCAGCTTCCAGGCAGTGGGGCCCTCTGGAAACACCATATATTTT. J is TRBJ1-3 and V is TRBV7-6; D is perhaps TRBD1 (5 bases). Germline V lookup: CDR1 SGHVS, CDR2 FNYEAQ. V lost 3 bases and J 0 bases, leaving 15 bases between the germline ends. There are 17 residues in the CDR3.